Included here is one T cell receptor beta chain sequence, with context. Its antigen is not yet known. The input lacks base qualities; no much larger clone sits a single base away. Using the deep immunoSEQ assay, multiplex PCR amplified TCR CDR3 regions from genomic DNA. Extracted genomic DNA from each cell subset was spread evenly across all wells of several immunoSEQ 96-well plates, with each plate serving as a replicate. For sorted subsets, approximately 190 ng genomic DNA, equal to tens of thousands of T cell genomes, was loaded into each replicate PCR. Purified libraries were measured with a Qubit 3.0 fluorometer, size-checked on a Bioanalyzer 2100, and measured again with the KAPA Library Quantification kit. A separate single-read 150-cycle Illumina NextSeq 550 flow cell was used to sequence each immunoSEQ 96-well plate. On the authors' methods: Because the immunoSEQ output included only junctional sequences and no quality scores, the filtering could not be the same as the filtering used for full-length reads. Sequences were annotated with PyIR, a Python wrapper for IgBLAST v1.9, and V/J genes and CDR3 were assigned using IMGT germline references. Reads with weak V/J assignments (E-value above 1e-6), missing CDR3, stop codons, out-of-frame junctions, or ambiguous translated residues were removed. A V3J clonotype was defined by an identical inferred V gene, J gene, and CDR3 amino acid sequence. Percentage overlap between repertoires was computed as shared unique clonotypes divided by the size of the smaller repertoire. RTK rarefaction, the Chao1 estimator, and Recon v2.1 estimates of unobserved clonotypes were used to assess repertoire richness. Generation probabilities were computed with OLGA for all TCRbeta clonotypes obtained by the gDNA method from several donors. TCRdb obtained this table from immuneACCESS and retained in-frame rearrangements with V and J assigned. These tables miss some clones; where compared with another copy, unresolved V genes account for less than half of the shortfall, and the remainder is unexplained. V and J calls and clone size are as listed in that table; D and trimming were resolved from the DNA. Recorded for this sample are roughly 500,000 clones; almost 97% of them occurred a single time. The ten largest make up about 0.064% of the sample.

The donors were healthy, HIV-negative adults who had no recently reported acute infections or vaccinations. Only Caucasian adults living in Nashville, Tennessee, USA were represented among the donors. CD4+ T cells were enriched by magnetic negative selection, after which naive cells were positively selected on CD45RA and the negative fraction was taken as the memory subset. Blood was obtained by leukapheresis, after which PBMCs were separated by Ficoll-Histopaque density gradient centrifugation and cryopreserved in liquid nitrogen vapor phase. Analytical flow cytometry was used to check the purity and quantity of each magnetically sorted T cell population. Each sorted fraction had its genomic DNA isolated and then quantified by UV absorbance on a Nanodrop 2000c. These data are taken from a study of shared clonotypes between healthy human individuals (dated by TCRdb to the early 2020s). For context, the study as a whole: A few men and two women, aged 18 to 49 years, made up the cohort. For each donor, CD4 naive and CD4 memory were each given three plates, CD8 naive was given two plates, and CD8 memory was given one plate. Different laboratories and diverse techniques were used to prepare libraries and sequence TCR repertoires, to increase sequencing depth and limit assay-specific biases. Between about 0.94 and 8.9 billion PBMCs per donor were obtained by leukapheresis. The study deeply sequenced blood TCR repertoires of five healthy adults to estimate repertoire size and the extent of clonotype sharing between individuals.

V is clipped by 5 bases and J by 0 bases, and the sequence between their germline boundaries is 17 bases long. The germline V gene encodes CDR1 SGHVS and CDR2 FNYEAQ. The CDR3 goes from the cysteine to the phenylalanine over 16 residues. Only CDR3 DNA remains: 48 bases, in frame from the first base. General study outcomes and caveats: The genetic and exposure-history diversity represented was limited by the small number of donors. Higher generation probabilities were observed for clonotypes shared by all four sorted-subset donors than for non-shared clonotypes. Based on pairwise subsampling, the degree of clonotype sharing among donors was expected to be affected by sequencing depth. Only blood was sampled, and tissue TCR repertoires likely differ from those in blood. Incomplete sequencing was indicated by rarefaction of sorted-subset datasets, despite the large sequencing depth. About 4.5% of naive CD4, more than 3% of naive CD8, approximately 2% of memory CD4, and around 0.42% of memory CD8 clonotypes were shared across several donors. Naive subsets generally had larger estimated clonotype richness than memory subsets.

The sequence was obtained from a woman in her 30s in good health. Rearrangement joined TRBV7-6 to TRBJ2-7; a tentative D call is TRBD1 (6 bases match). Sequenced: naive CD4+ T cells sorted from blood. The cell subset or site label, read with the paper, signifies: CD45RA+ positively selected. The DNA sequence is TGTGCCAGCAGCCGCCCCCGGGACACCGACTCCTACGAGCAGTACTTC. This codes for CASSRPRDTDSYEQYF.